The following is a T cell receptor beta chain sequence with its context. As yet, its antigen is unknown. Germline values: CDR1 MNHEY, CDR2 SVGAGI. The germline V and J ends were trimmed by 6 bases and 6 bases, with 9 bases remaining between them. The CDR3 consists of 12 residues. Data came from immunoSEQ multiplex PCR; TCRdb stores just in-frame clones and leaves some out. Counted here are around 75,000 clones, approximately 81% occurring once; the ten biggest clones make up 2.1%. This sample was included in a study of T cell clones after liver transplantation. Overall study results and limits: Post-transplant time points were not standardized, so conclusions are preliminary.

The receptor was isolated from a human patient who received a liver transplant. The T cells may come from the graft donor. The sequencing here drew on CD4+ T cells from blood, taken 48 months after liver transplant. The chain couples TRBV6-5 to TRBJ1-5; D uncertain. CDR3 protein: CASSYSLQPQHF. CDR3 bases: TGTGCCAGCAGCTACAGTCTTCAGCCCCAGCATTTT.